One and the same sample provided the 9 T cell receptor beta chains below, sequenced in a study of blood T cell repertoires in COVID-19. Data came from immunoSEQ multiplex PCR; TCRdb stores just in-frame clones and leaves some out. The data hold some 290,000 clones, with approximately 91% observed a single time. The specimen sequenced was PBMCs or T cells enriched from blood (not recorded which). The source of these receptors is a woman between 25 and 40 years old who had been exposed to COVID-19.

The rearrangement links TRBV9 to TRBJ1-2, with D possibly TRBD1 on 5 matching bases. V lost 4 bases to trimming and J lost 8 bases, with 18 bases between them. Germline-derived CDR1 and CDR2 are SGDLS and YYNGEE. This CDR3 contains 14 residues. The CDR3 DNA reads TGTGCCAGCAGCCTTTCACCCAGGGCGGACGGCTACACCTTC. Amino acids: CASSLSPRADGYTF.

J is TRBJ1-4 and V is TRBV19; weak D call: TRBD1 (6 bases). The germline V gene has CDR1 LNHDA and CDR2 SQIVND (reference sequence). V lost 5 bases and J 8 bases, leaving 24 bases between the germline ends. This CDR3 spans 17 amino acids. The CDR3: CASSLDRRNLGAEKLFF. The CDR3 DNA follows: TGTGCCAGTAGTCTGGACAGAAGAAACTTAGGGGCCGAAAAACTGTTTTTT.

The chain employs TRBV10-3 and TRBJ1-1, with 9 bases matching TRBD1. CDR3 length: 14 amino acids. V lost 3 bases, J lost 5 bases, and 4 bases stayed unmatched. The germline gives CDR1 ENHRY, CDR2 SYGVKD. CDR3: CAISEAGTGTEAFF. CDR3 DNA: TGTGCCATCAGTGAAGCCGGGACAGGGACTGAAGCTTTCTTT.

The rearrangement links TRBV4-2 to TRBJ1-4; D unclear. The V gene's germline CDR1 is LGHNA and CDR2 YNFKEQ. The V gene lost 3 bases and the J gene lost 4 bases, with 15 bases spanning the gap. This CDR3 is built from 16 residues. In nucleotides, the CDR3 is TGTGCCAGCAGCCAGTCTCAGAGGTCGGGTAATGAAAAACTGTTTTTT. Protein product: CASSQSQRSGNEKLFF.

This chain joins TRBV19 and TRBJ1-2, with D possibly matching TRBD1 (6 bases). Germline V lookup: CDR1 LNHDA, CDR2 SQIVND (reference sequence). The ends were cut back, 6 bases at V and 0 bases at J, with 20 bases in the middle. The CDR3 runs to 17 residues. The CDR3 nucleotides are TGTGCCAGTAGCACGACTCCGGGACAAAGAGCTAACTATGGCTACACCTTC. This sequence encodes CASSTTPGQRANYGYTF. Complete variable domain (other parts from reference TRBV19 and TRBJ1-2): DGGITQSPKYLFRKEGQNVTLSCEQNLNHDAMYWYRQDPGQGLRLIYYSQIVNDFQKGDIAEGYSVSREKKESFPLTVTSAQKNPTAFYLCASSTTPGQRANYGYTFGSGTRLTVV.

V gene TRBV6-5 combines with J gene TRBJ1-2; possibly TRBD1 for D (5 bases). Trimming stripped 10 bases from V and 3 bases from J, with 15 bases between. CDR1 MNHEY and CDR2 SVGAGI come from the germline V gene. The CDR3 covers 13 residues. DNA for the CDR3: TGTGCCACCCGACGGGGGGAACACTATGGCTACACCTTC. Translation gives CATRRGEHYGYTF.

This clone was picked up one time. The V gene is TRBV7-8, the J gene TRBJ2-1; 7 bases match TRBD2. The ends lost 5 bases at V and 3 bases at J; junction bases unmatched: 4. Germline CDR1 SGHVS, CDR2 FQNEAQ. The CDR3 totals 14 residues. The CDR3 is CASSTWDYYNEQFF. For the CDR3, the DNA is TGTGCCAGCAGCACCTGGGACTACTACAATGAGCAGTTCTTC.

V and J are TRBV7-9 and TRBJ1-2; tentative D call: TRBD1 (6 bases). V shed 6 bases and J shed 2 bases, with 10 bases lying between them. CDR1 and CDR2 (germline): SEHNR, FQNEAQ (reference sequence). This CDR3 region has 13 residues. CDR3 sequence (DNA): TGTGCCAGCAGTCCCACAGGGAACTATGGCTACACCTTC. Amino acid sequence: CASSPTGNYGYTF.

As for this clone: Other DNA sequences within the sample encode an identical CDR3. V is TRBV9 and J is TRBJ2-3; D uncertain. This CDR3 has 14 amino acids. Trimming shortened V by 0 bases and J by 3 bases, and 8 bases separated the two germline ends. Per the germline V gene, CDR1 is SGDLS and CDR2 is YYNGEE. The CDR3 here is CASSVESSTDTQYF. In DNA, the CDR3 is TGTGCCAGCAGCGTAGAATCTAGTACAGATACGCAGTATTTT.